This T cell receptor beta chain comes out of a study of OX40 agonist ivuxolimab in advanced cancers. Study-wide context: Partial responses were achieved by three patients, of whom one had hepatocellular carcinoma and two had cutaneous melanoma. Overall study results and limits: Compared with others, partial responders at 0.1-3.0 mg/kg displayed clonal expansion among the lowest. Low levels of normalized T-cell clonal expansion also appeared in some nonresponders.

This CDR3 region has 18 residues. The V end was cut by 4 bases, the J end by 0 bases, with 20 bases between. The germline CDR1 and CDR2 sequences are LGHNA and YSLEER. Of note for this clone: Its specificity is not known.

The repertoire was sequenced with immunoSEQ multiplex PCR; TCRdb's copy has only in-frame clones and lacks some. In the table there are roughly 100,000 clones, around 94% of which are singletons. The TCR was taken from an adult with an advanced solid tumor such as melanoma, head and neck, liver or kidney cancer. The rearrangement uses TRBV4-3 and TRBJ2-3, with D perhaps matching TRBD1 or TRBD2 (5 bases each). The sequenced sample was CD4+ or CD8+ T cells sorted from blood, obtained in a trial of the OX40 agonist ivuxolimab. This chain's CDR3 is CASSLQIVRGVSTDTQYF. For the CDR3, the DNA is TGCGCCAGCAGCCTACAAATAGTAAGAGGGGTTAGCACAGATACGCAGTATTTT.